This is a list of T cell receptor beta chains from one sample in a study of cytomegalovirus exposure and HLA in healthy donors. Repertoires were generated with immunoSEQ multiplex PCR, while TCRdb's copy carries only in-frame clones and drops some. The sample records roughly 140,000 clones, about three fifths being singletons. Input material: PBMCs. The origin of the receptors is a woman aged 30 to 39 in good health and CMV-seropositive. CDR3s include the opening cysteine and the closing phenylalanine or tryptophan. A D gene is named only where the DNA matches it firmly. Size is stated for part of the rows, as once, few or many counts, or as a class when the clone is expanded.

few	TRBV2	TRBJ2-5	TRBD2	TGTGCCAGCAGTGAACTGACGGGACTGGGAGGGGAGACCCAGTACTTC	CASSELTGLGGETQYF
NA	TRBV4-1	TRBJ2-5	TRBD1	TGCGCCAGCAGGACGACAGGGGGCGAAGAGACCCAGTACTTC	CASRTTGGEETQYF
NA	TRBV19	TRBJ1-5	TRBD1	TGTGCCAGTAGCCATCACCGGACAGGGAGAAATCAGCCCCAGCATTTT	CASSHHRTGRNQPQHF
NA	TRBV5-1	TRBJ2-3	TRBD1	TGCGCCAGCAGTCACGACAGGGCGGACACAGATACGCAGTATTTT	CASSHDRADTDTQYF
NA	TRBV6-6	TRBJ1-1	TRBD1	TGTGCCAGCAGCGCGACAGGGGCGAACACTGAAGCTTTCTTT	CASSATGANTEAFF
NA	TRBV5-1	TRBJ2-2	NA	TGCGCCAGCACTTCTAAACCCAACACCGGGGAGCTGTTTTTT	CASTSKPNTGELFF
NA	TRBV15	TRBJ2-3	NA	TGTGCCACCAGCAGAGATCCGGCAGATACGCAGTATTTT	CATSRDPADTQYF
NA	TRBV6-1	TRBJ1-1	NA	TGTGCCAGCAGTGAAGAGGGCGCCACGGGGGCTTTCTTT	CASSEEGATGAFF
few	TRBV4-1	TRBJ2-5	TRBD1	TGCGCCAGCAGCCAAGGGGACAGAGGGGGAGAGACCCAGTACTTC	CASSQGDRGGETQYF
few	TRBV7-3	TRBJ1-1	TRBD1	TGTGCCAGCAGCCGAACCGGGACAGGAGTGGGAGCTTTCTTT	CASSRTGTGVGAFF
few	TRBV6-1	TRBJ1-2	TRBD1	TGTGCCAGCAGTGAAGCGCAGGGGGCGGGATATGGCTACACCTTC	CASSEAQGAGYGYTF
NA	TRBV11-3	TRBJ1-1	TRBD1	TGTGCCAGCAGCGCATACAGGGGGTCGGGTACTGAAGCTTTCTTT	CASSAYRGSGTEAFF
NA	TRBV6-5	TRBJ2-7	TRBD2	TGTGCCAGCATGGGGGGGGATTACTACGAGCAGTACTTC	CASMGGDYYEQYF
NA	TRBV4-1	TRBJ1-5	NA	TGCGCCAGCAGCCATCTAAATCAGCCCCAGCATTTT	CASSHLNQPQHF
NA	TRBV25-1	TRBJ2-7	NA	TGTGCCAGCAGTGAATCTTACGAGCAGTACTTC	CASSESYEQYF
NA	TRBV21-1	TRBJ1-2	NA	TGTGCCAGAGATAAGGAGGAGGATGGCTACACCTTC	CARDKEEDGYTF
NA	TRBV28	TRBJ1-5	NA	TGTGCCACCGCGTTTGGGCCCCAGCATTTT	CATAFGPQHF
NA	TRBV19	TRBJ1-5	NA	TGTGCCAGTAGTATAGACCACAAGAGACAGCCCAATCAGCCCCAGCATTTT	CASSIDHKRQPNQPQHF
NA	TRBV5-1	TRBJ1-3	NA	TGCGCCAGCAGCAGGGACAACTTCGGCGGAAACACCATATATTTT	CASSRDNFGGNTIYF
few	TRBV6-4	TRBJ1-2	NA	TGTGCCAGCAGTGACTCTGGGGGGATAAACTATGGCTACACCTTC	CASSDSGGINYGYTF
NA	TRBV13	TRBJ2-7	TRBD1	TGTGCCAGCAGCTCCCAGGACAGGGCGGAAACGTACGAGCAGTACTTC	CASSSQDRAETYEQYF
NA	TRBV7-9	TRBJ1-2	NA	TGTGCCAGCAGCTTCAGGAACTATGGCTACACCTTC	CASSFRNYGYTF
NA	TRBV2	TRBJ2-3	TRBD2	TGTGCCAGCAGTAGAGCGGGGGCCTTCACAGATACGCAGTATTTT	CASSRAGAFTDTQYF
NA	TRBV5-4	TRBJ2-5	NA	TGTGCCAGCAGCTTGGGCGGCTGGGAGACCCAGTACTTC	CASSLGGWETQYF
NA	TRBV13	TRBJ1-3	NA	TGTGCCAGCAGCTCGTGGACGGGAGTACACACCATATATTTT	CASSSWTGVHTIYF
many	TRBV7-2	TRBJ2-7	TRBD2	TGTGCCAGCAGCATCCCTCTAGCGGAACGTCTGGGGGAGCAGTACTTC	CASSIPLAERLGEQYF
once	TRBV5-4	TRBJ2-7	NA	TGTGCCAGCAGCTTGACAGAACCCTACGAGCAGTACTTC	CASSLTEPYEQYF
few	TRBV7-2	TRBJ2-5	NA	TGTGCCAGCAGCTTATTGGGGGGTGACGGTGGTAGCACCCAGTACTTC	CASSLLGGDGGSTQYF
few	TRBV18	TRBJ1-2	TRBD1	TGTGCCAGCTCACCAGAGACAGGGACCGGTGGCGGCTACACCTTC	CASSPETGTGGGYTF
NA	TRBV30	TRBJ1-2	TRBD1	TGTGCCTACCGACAGGGTCACTATGGCTACACCTTC	CAYRQGHYGYTF
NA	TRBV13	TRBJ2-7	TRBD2	TGTGCCAGCAGCTTAGGACTAGCGGGAGCCGAGCAGTACTTC	CASSLGLAGAEQYF
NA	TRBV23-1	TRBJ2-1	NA	TGCGCCAGTCCAGATCTGGACAATCCTAATGAGCAGTTCTTC	CASPDLDNPNEQFF
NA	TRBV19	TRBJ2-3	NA	TGTGCCAGTAGTATAGGGGTTGGCGGAGCTACGGGGCAGTATTTT	CASSIGVGGATGQYF
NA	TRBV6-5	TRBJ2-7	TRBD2	TGTGCCAGCAGTCCCAGGGAGGGGTACGAGCAGTACTTC	CASSPREGYEQYF
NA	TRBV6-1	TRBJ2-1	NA	TGTGCCAGCAGTGAATATAGGAGCGGGCTTTACAATGAGCAGTTCTTC	CASSEYRSGLYNEQFF
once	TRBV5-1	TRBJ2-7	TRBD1	TGCGCCAGCAGCGTAGGGACAGGGAGGGAGCAGTACTTC	CASSVGTGREQYF
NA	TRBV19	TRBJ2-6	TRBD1	TGTGCCAGTAGTTTTAACGACGGGACAGGGGACTCTGGGGCCAACGTCCTGACTTTC	CASSFNDGTGDSGANVLTF
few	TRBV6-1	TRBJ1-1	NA	TGTGCCAGCAGATTACAGGGTACAGGAGACACTGAAGCTTTCTTT	CASRLQGTGDTEAFF
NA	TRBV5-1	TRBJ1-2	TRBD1	TGCGCCAGCAGCTTGTCGGGACAGGACTATGGCTACACCTTC	CASSLSGQDYGYTF
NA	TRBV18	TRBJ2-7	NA	TGTGCCAGCTCACCAGGCACAGTCCTCTACGAGCAGTACTTC	CASSPGTVLYEQYF
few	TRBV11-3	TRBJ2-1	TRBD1	TGTGCCAGCAGCGTACCGGGACAGGGTAGGAATGAGCAGTTCTTC	CASSVPGQGRNEQFF
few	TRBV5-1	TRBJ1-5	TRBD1	TGCGCCAGCAGTCCGACAGGGTTTGGTCAGCCCCAGCATTTT	CASSPTGFGQPQHF
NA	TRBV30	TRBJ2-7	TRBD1	TGTGCCTGGAGAGCCGGGACAGGGAGCGAGCAGTACTTC	CAWRAGTGSEQYF
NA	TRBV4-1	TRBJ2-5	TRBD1	TGCGCCAGCAGCCAAGCGGACAGGGGGCGGGAGACCCAGTACTTC	CASSQADRGRETQYF
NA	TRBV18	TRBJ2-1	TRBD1	TGTGCCAGCTCACCCCCCTGGAGGACAGGGGGCTCTGAGCAGTTCTTC	CASSPPWRTGGSEQFF
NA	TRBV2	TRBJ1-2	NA	TGTGCCAGCAGTGGGACAGCTAACTATGGCTACACCTTC	CASSGTANYGYTF